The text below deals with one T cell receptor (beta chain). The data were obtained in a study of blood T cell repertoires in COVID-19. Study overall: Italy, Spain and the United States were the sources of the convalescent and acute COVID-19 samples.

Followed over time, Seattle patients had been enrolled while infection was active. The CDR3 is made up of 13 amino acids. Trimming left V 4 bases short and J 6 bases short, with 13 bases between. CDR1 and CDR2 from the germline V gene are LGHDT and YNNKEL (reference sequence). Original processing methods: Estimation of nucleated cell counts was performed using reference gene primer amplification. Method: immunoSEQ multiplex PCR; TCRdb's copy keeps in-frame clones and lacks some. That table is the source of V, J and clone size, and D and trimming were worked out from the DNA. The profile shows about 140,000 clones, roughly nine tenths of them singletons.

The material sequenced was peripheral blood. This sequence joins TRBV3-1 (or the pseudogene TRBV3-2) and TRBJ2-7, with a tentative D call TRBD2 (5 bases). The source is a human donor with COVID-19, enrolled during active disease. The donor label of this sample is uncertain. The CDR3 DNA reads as TGTGCCAGCAGCCGTCGGGAAGTCGTCGAGCAGTACTTC. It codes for CASSRREVVEQYF.